The 9 T cell receptor beta chains listed next were all sequenced from one sample in a study of OX40 agonist ivuxolimab in advanced cancers. Here immunoSEQ multiplex PCR was the method, and the copy in TCRdb shows in-frame clones only, minus some. The sample comprises around 60,000 clones, 84% of which are singletons, and roughly 2% rests with the top ten. The sequencing here drew on CD4+ or CD8+ T cells sorted from blood, taken in a trial of the OX40 agonist ivuxolimab. Receptors were obtained from an adult with an advanced solid tumor such as melanoma, head and neck, liver or kidney cancer.

This chain joins TRBV5-5 and TRBJ2-7; tentatively, D is TRBD1 (6 bases). V was pared by 4 bases and J by 6 bases, with 17 bases between. This CDR3 is 14 amino acids long. CDR1 and CDR2 (germline): SGHKS, YYEKEE (reference sequence). CDR3 region: CASSDRQAIAEQYF. CDR3 coding DNA: TGTGCCAGCAGCGACCGACAGGCGATTGCCGAGCAGTACTTC.

The CDR3 coding sequence is TGTGCCAGCAGTGCACCCCCCCTGGGAGAGCAGTACTTC. Translating gives CASSAPPLGEQYF. The rearrangement joins TRBV6-6 to TRBJ2-7; D ambiguous. Germline V CDR1 and CDR2: MNHNY, SVGAGI (reference sequence). The V gene lost 5 bases and the J gene lost 7 bases, with 15 bases spanning the gap. The CDR3 sequence is 13 residues long.

CDR3 protein: CASSERGSYNEQFF. In DNA form, the CDR3 reads TGTGCCAGCAGCGAGCGGGGCTCCTACAATGAGCAGTTCTTC. This chain links TRBV11-2 with TRBJ2-1, with 7 bases fitting TRBD2. Germline V gene lookup returns CDR1 SGHAT and CDR2 FQNNGV. V lost 5 bases to trimming and J lost 0 bases; unmatched junction nucleotides: 1. The CDR3 has 14 amino acids.

This clone is medium-sized in the sample. The V gene is TRBV11-2, the J gene TRBJ2-7; D call uncertain. Germline V CDR1 and CDR2: SGHAT, FQNNGV. This CDR3 spans 14 amino acids. V lost 1 base, J lost 0 bases, and 7 bases lay in between. The CDR3 DNA reads TGTGCCAGCAGCTTAGGGCAGAACTCCTACGAGCAGTACTTC. Amino acids: CASSLGQNSYEQYF.

The chain uses TRBV7-9 and TRBJ1-1, with D hard to call. The CDR3 is 14 residues long. Per the germline V gene, CDR1 is SEHNR and CDR2 is FQNEAQ (reference sequence). With 2 bases removed from V and 0 bases from J, the gap between germline ends came to 7 bases. CDR3 DNA sequence: TGTGCCAGCAGCTTATACAACATGAACACTGAAGCTTTCTTT. It is translated as CASSLYNMNTEAFF.

Written as DNA, the CDR3 is TGTGCCTGGGGGGATGTAGTGATCTCTGGAAACACCATATATTTT. Amino acid sequence: CAWGDVVISGNTIYF. This sequence joins TRBV30 and TRBJ1-3, with no clear D. CDR1 is GTSNPN, CDR2 SVGIG, per germline (reference sequence). Trimming removed 5 bases at V and 0 bases at J, with 14 bases between. This CDR3 comprises 15 residues.

This chain uses TRBV5-1 with TRBJ2-1, with TRBD2 identical over 8 bases. V dropped 4 bases and J dropped 7; count of bases not matched to a gene: 10. The CDR3 loop spans 15 amino acids. Germline-derived CDR1 and CDR2 are SGHRS and YFSETQ. The CDR3 sequence: CASSGLAGPQNEQFF. Written as DNA, the CDR3 is TGCGCCAGCAGCGGACTAGCCGGGCCCCAGAATGAGCAGTTCTTC.

The V call is TRBV4-3, the J call TRBJ1-6, with D maybe TRBD1 (5 bases). Deletions cut 1 base from V and 3 bases from J, with 10 bases between. The CDR3 runs 16 residues. Germline V gene lookup returns CDR1 LGHNA and CDR2 YSLEER. The CDR3 bases are TGCGCCAGCAGCCAAGGGGCAGGGTTCTATAATTCACCCCTCCACTTT. Its protein is CASSQGAGFYNSPLHF.

V gene TRBV7-3 combines with J gene TRBJ2-5, with TRBD1 matching over 7 bases. CDR3 length: 14 amino acids. V lost 5 bases and J lost 4; bases outside the gene matches: 7. Germline values: CDR1 SGHTA, CDR2 FQGTGA. CDR3: CASSPGAGGETQYF. The CDR3 coding sequence is TGTGCCAGCAGCCCCGGGGCAGGGGGAGAGACCCAGTACTTC.